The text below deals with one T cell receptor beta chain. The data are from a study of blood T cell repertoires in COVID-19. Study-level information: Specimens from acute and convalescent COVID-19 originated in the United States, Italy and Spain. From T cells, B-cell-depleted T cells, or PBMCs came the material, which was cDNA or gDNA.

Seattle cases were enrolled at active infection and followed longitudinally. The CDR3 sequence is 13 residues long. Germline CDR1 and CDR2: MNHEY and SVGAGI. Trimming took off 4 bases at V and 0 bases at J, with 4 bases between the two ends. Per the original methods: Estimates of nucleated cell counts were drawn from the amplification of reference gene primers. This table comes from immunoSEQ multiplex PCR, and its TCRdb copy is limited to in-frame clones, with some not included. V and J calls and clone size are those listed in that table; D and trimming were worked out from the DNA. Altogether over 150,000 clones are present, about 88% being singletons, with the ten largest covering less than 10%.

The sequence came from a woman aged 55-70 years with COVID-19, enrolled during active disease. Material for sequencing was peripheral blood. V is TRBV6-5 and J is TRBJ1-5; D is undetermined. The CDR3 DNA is TGTGCCAGCAGTTCCTATAGCAATCAGCCCCAGCATTTT. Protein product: CASSSYSNQPQHF.